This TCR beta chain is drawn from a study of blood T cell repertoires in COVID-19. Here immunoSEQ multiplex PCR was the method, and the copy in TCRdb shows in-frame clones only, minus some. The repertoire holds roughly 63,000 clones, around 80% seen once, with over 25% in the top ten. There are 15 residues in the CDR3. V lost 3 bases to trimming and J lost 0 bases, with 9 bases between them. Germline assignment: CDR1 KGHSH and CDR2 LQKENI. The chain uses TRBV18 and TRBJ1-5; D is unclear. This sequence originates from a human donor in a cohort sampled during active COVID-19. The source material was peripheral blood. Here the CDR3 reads CASSPTTSSNQPQHF. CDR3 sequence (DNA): TGTGCCAGCTCACCGACGACAAGTAGCAATCAGCCCCAGCATTTT.